This T cell receptor (beta chain) emerged from a study of blood T cells in healthy people across ages. In regard to this clonotype: A much larger clone differs by one base, so this may be a read error.

Together with a sample-barcoded 5' primer, a J-beta primer mix was included in a second PCR lasting roughly 6 to 12 cycles. Using its own MiXCR run on the 5' RACE reads, TCRdb lists one record per CDR3 protein. This sample has around 1,800,000 distinct CDR3 sequences, with 39% found just once. Looked up from germline, CDR1 is SGHTA and CDR2 is FQGTGA. The CDR3 contains 15 residues. The chain links TRBV7-3 to TRBJ2-7; 10 bases are shared with TRBD1. Material: blood. This receptor was obtained from a human donor in good health. Written as DNA, the CDR3 is TGTGCCAGCAGCTTAACGGGGACAGGGGATCGCGAGCACTACTTC. This sequence encodes CASSLTGTGDREHYF.